This is a list of T cell receptor beta chains from one sample in a study of T cell responses to AZD1222 COVID-19 vaccine. Repertoires were generated with immunoSEQ multiplex PCR, while TCRdb's copy carries only in-frame clones and drops some. The sample shows 150,000 or so clones, approximately 94% of them seen only once. Specimen: peripheral blood, collected on day 0 of AZD1222 vaccination. Every receptor here comes from an adult in good health. CDR3s include the opening cysteine and the closing phenylalanine or tryptophan.

j_gene	len	v_gene	CDR3aa
TRBJ2-3	15	TRBV27	CASSWAAGGTDTQYF
TRBJ1-6	16	TRBV15	CATSSAPGTYNSPLHF
TRBJ1-5	13	TRBV12-3/TRBV12-4	CASSFSAYQPQHF
TRBJ2-2	15	TRBV5-8	CASSPLGPGSGELFF
TRBJ1-1	13	TRBV7-3	CASSFAGSTEAFF
TRBJ1-5	15	TRBV19	CASSMGYGPNQPQHF
TRBJ2-1	15	TRBV9	CASSVAGGFYNEQFF
TRBJ2-7	13	TRBV19	CASSTVRAYEQYF
TRBJ1-2	14	TRBV3-1/TRBV3-2	CASSLLGGDNGYTF
TRBJ2-6	18	TRBV18	CASSPLAGGDSGANVLTF
TRBJ1-2	13	TRBV7-9	CASSLALWGPHTF
TRBJ1-2	12	TRBV5-5	CASSPWDRGYTF
TRBJ1-2	12	TRBV18	CASSPSGYGYTF
TRBJ1-5	15	TRBV19	CASGYTQGWDQPQHF
TRBJ1-2	14	TRBV5-1	CASSSGGATYGYTF
TRBJ1-2	14	TRBV5-1	CASSWDPLSSGYTF
TRBJ2-6	15	TRBV10-3	CAISISTSGANVLTF
TRBJ2-2	14	TRBV19	CASSTWTSGGELFF
TRBJ2-2	11	TRBV20-1	CSASRTGELFF
TRBJ1-4	13	TRBV4-1	CASSAIRSEKLFF
TRBJ2-5	14	TRBV7-9	CASSWSGVGETQYF
TRBJ1-1	12	TRBV7-6	CASSLPGTEAFF
TRBJ2-5	13	TRBV12-3/TRBV12-4	CASSLMARETQYF
TRBJ2-7	15	TRBV18	CASSPDPANSYEQYF
TRBJ1-3	12	TRBV12-3/TRBV12-4	CASSLQGNTIYF
TRBJ2-7	11	TRBV20-1	CSARDRHEQYF
TRBJ2-2	13	TRBV11-1	CASSLGVPGELFF
TRBJ1-2	17	TRBV7-9	CASSLRTAGSVNYGYTF
TRBJ1-1	15	TRBV4-1	CASSQSRYINTEAFF
TRBJ1-2	18	TRBV7-2	CASSLGRVGTYSNYGYTF
TRBJ1-6	15	TRBV27	CASSDPDRKDSPLHF
TRBJ1-1	13	TRBV29-1	CSVRRQGSTEAFF
TRBJ2-3	14	TRBV9	CASSRSDGLNTQYF
TRBJ1-5	17	TRBV6-1	CASSEWLRGRSNQPQHF
TRBJ1-2	14	TRBV7-9	CASSLSISSYGYTF
TRBJ1-6	17	TRBV7-8	CASSFPGQGTQNSPLHF
TRBJ2-2	15	TRBV7-2	CASSSGTSGTGELFF
TRBJ2-7	15	TRBV27	CASSLFPGTAYEQYF
TRBJ2-3	17	TRBV29-1	CSVVLAGASSNTDTQYF
TRBJ2-5	14	TRBV6-5	CASSSMGQQETQYF
TRBJ2-1	16	TRBV18	CASSPVRVRLHNEQFF
TRBJ2-1	15	TRBV6-5	CASGPTSGGAGEQFF
TRBJ2-7	10	TRBV20-1	CSAKGNEQYF
TRBJ1-2	13	TRBV9	CASSVDSDYGYTF
TRBJ1-6	15	TRBV3-1/TRBV3-2	CASSHYPGNSSPLHF